This T cell receptor beta chain was sequenced for a study of blood T cell repertoires in COVID-19 (dated by TCRdb to the early 2020s). For the study in its entirety: Samples covering the acute and convalescent phases of COVID-19 were provided by collaborators in the United States, Italy and Spain. Subjects who had been exposed to COVID-19, were actively infected with it, or had recovered from it provided the deeply sampled blood TCRbeta repertoires that made up the dataset. Nearly every sample came with metadata listing a de-identified subject ID, COVID-19 status, age in years and sex. The prospective study material was composed of cDNA or gDNA derived from T cells, B-cell-depleted T cells, or PBMCs. Samples came from the ongoing ImmuneRACE study (first 160 participants) plus 1,254 subjects from 6 global collaborators. The repertoires were released in a freely available public database intended as a resource for research on the immune response to SARS-CoV-2. HLA class I and class II types, where available, came from metadata supplied by the sample provider rather than from assay-based typing.

CDR1 and CDR2, per the germline V gene (reference sequence), are LGHDT and YNNKEL. The CDR3 sequence holds 15 residues, the cysteine and phenylalanine included. Only the CDR3 portion is preserved as DNA: 45 bases, with reading frame beginning at the first base. V is reduced by 2 bases and J by 0 bases, leaving a spacing of 8 bases between them. Participants in the prospective study were aged 18 to 89 years, lived in some 24 United States geographic areas, and enrolled through a virtual design. Cohort assignment in the prospective study relied on participant-reported clinical history from a screening survey and a study questionnaire. In the prospective study, mobile phlebotomists collected whole blood, serum and a nasopharyngeal or oropharyngeal swab from each participant. Participants in the prospective study had the option to provide additional blood draws and questionnaires over a roughly 2-month period. Prospective study blood samples were shipped either frozen or at room temperature before DNA extraction.

The study at large found these results: Clinical and demographic metadata were provided uncurated, with the amount varying by source and participant.

TCRbeta CDR3 regions were amplified from genomic DNA by means of the immunoSEQ Assay, a bias-controlled multiplex PCR. Under the source paper's analysis protocol: The number of nucleated cells in each sample was estimated from the amplification of reference gene primers within the assay. Sequence reads were collapsed and filtered to measure the absolute abundance of every unique TCRbeta CDR3 rearrangement. For each sample, productive Simpson clonality was calculated as the square root of Simpson's diversity index across productive rearrangements. TCRdb stores this immuneACCESS table with in-frame sequences only. Part of the clones is absent; in the studies checked, under half of the shortfall reflects unresolved V genes, and no reason is known for the rest. The D gene and trimming were derived from the DNA, and the V and J assignments and clone size from that table. This sample comprises hundreds of thousands of clones, around 90% of them detected only once. The ten largest clonotypes hold approximately 4% of the sample.

Comments on this clone: It lacks a known antigen. The sample holds no much larger clone one base away, and base qualities are not on file.

What was sequenced was PBMCs or T cells enriched from blood (not recorded which). The rearrangement joined TRBV3-1 (or the pseudogene TRBV3-2) to TRBJ1-3; the D gene remains uncertain. The source of this sequence is a woman aged 18 to 35 with acute COVID-19. The CDR3 protein sequence reads: CASSQRGSSGNTIYF. The base sequence is TGTGCCAGCAGCCAACGAGGGAGCTCTGGAAACACCATATATTTT.